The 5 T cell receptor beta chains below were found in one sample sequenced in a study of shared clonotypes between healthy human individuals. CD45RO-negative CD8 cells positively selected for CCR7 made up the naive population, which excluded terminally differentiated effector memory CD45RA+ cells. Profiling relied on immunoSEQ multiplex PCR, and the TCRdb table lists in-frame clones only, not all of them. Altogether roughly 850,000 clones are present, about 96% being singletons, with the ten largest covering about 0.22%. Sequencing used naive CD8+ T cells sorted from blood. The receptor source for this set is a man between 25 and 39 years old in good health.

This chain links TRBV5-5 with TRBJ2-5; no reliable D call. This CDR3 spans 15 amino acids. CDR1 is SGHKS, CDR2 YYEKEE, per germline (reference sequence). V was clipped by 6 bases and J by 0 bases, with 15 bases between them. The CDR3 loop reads CASNDPTAYQETQYF. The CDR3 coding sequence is TGTGCCAGCAACGACCCGACCGCGTACCAAGAGACCCAGTACTTC.

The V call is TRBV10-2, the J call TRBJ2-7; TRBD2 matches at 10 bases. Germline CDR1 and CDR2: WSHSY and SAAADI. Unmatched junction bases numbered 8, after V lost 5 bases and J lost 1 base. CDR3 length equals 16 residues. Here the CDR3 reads CASSSFSGRLSYEQYF. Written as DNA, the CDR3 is TGCGCCAGCAGTTCTTTTAGCGGGAGGCTTTCCTACGAGCAGTACTTC.

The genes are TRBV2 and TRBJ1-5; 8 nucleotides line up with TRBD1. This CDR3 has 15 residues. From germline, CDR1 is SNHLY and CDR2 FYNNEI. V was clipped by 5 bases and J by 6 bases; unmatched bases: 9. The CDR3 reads CASSLGQGGTQPQHF. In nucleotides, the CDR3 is TGTGCCAGCAGTTTAGGACAGGGAGGTACTCAGCCCCAGCATTTT.

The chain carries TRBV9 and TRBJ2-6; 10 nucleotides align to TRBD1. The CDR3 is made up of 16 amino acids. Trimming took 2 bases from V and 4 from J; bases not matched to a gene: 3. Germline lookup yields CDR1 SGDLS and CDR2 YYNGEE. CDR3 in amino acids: CASSVDRGRGANVLTF. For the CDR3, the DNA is TGTGCCAGCAGCGTTGACAGGGGGCGAGGGGCCAACGTCCTGACTTTC.

For the CDR3, the DNA is TGTGCCAGCAGCGGAGGACTGGCGAGCACAGATACGCAGTATTTT. Translating it yields CASSGGLASTDTQYF. This chain connects TRBV9 to TRBJ2-3; D possibly corresponds to TRBD2 (5 bases). This CDR3 contains 15 residues. The germline gives CDR1 SGDLS, CDR2 YYNGEE. V was clipped by 3 bases and J by 0 bases, with 11 bases between them.